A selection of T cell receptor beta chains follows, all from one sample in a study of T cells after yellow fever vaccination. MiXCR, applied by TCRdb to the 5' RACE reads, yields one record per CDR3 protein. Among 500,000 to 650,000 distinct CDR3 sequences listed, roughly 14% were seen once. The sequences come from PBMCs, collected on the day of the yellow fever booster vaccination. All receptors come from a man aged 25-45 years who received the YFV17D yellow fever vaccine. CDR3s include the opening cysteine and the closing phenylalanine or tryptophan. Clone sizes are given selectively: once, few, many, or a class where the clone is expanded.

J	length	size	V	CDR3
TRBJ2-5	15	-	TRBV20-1	CSARDPVDVGETQYF
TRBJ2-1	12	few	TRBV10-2	CASTEFGGGQFF
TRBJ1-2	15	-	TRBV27	CASSFSPRGGYGYTF
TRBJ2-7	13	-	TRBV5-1	CASSLADGTEQYF
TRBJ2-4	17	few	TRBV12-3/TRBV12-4	CASSPDPYSGRAHIQYF
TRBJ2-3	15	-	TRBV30	CAWSAVLAGETAQYF
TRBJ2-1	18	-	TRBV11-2	CPSSRIGTSGKWGNEQFF
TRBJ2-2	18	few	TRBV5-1	CASSSTGGAALGTGELFF
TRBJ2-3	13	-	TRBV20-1	CSARSGETDTQYF
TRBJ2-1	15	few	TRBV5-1	CASSLEGDSYNEQFF
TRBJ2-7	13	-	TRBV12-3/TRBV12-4	CASSDRNKYEQYF
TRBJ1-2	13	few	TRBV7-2	CASSLGRDRGYTF
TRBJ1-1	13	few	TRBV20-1	CSARARMNTEAFF
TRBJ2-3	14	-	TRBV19	CASSIDRSTDTQYF
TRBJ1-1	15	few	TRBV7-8	CASSLGGGGYTEAFF
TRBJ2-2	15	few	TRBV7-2	CASSRAKENTGELFF
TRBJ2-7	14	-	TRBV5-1	CASSPVGQHYEQYF
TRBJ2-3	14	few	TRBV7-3	CASSAGPNTDTQYF
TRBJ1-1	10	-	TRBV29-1	CSVQNTEAFF
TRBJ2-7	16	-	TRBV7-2	CASSLGLGALAYEQYF
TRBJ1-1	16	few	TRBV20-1	CSARDWGVAGTPEAFF
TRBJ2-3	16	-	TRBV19	CASSTPGTGSTDTQYF
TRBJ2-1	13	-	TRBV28	CASSTPPHNEQFF
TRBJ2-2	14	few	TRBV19	CATGGLNGAGELFF
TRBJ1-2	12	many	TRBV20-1	CSATPGIYGYTF
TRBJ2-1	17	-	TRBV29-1	CSVERWTGPLSYNEQFF
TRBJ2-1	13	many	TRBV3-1	CASSQGPTNEQFF
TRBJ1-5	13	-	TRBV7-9	CASSKTARGAQHF
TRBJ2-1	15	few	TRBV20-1	CSAIKVTSGGNEQFF
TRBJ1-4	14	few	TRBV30	CAWGGQGKNEKLFF
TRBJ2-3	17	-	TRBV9	CASSSSLLAGGTDTQYF
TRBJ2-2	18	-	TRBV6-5	CASSYTPNRLVYTGELFF
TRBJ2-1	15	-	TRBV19	CASSIKADPYNEQFF
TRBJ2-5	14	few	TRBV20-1	CSADHLREKETQYF
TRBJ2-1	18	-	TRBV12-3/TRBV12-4	CASSFRRSGKSSYNEQFF
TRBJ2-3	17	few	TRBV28	CASSSPGGGPTTDTQYF
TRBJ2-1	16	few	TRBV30	CACNKGLAVNYNEQFF
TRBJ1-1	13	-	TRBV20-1	CSALGQGVTEAFF
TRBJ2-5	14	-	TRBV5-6	CASSPTDREETQYF
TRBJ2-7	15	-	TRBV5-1	CASSLAGTFLNEQYF
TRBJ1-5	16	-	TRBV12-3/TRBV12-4	CASSEAGTGGNQPQHF
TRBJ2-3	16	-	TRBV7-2	CASSLAPSGSADTQYF
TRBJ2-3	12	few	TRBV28	CASSERADTQYF
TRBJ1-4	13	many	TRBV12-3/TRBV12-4	CASSLGTSEKLFF
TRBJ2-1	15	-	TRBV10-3	CAISEGRVTANEQFF
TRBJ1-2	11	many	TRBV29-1	CSVVGEYGYTF
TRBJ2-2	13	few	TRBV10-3	CAISEGVPGELFF
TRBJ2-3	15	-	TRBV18	CASSPTLGGTDTQYF
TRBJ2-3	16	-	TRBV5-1	CASSFSRVLAADTQYF
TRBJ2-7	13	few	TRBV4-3	CASSQGQGGEQYF
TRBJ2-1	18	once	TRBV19	CASSISLAGDPPYNEQFF